This T cell receptor beta chain was recorded in a study of PD-1 blockade in classical Hodgkin lymphoma. Study-wide points: Reported baseline diversity: healthy donors highest, relapsed/refractory patients lowest.

The CDR3 extends over 18 amino acids. V trimming: 3 bases; J trimming: 5 bases; junction bases outside the gene matches: 11. The germline V gene has CDR1 SGHNT and CDR2 YENEEA. The repertoire was sequenced with immunoSEQ multiplex PCR; TCRdb's copy has only in-frame clones and lacks some. The table lists 50,000 to 65,000 clones, around 90% of them singletons. As to time point: cycle 4 day 1 (C4D1), after less than 7 weeks of nivolumab. Relapse after autologous stem cell transplantation occurred in every patient, and brentuximab vedotin exposure varied. Turning to this clone: The antigen is unknown.

V is TRBV11-3 and J is TRBJ1-6, with 9 bases aligning to TRBD1. Sequencing was performed on peripheral blood mononuclear cells (PBMCs), taken before the fourth cycle of nivolumab. This TCR was sampled from a human donor with classical Hodgkin lymphoma. The CDR3 DNA reads TGTGCCAGCAGCTTTAGCCCTTCGGGACAGGGCAATAATTCACCCCTCCACTTT. Translated, it gives CASSFSPSGQGNNSPLHF. Full variable domain (missing parts from reference TRBV11-3 and TRBJ1-6): EAGVVQSPRYKIIEKKQPVAFWCNPISGHNTLYWYLQNLGQGPELLIRYENEEAVDDSQLPKDRFSAERLKGVDSTLKIQPAELGDSAVYLCASSFSPSGQGNNSPLHFGNGTRLTVT.